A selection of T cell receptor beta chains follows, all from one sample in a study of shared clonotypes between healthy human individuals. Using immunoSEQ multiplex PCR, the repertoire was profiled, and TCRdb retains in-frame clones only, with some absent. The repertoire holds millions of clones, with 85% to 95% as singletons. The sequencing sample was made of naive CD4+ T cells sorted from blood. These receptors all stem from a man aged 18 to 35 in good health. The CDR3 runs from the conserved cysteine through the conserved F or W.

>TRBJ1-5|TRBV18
CASSLQGTHQPQHF
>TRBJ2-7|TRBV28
CASIPGTGNYEQYF
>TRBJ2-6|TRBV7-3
CASSLTRDIDGANVLTF
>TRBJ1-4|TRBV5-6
CASSLGGAAATNEKLFF
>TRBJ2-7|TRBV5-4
CASSLARGSSYEQYF
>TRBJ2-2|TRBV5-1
CASSLRVGTGELFF
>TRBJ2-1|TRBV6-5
CASSYSPAGEQFF
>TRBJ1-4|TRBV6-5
CASSPPGEANEKLFF
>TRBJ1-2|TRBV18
CASSPGGQGIYGYTF
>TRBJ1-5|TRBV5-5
CASSLEAGNQPQHF
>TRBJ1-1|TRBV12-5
CASGLKGNTEAFF
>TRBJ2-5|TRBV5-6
CASSLKLAGETQYF
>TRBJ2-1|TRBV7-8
CASSLAGREQFF
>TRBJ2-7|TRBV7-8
CASSLMGSSYEQYF
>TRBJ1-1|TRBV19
CASTPWDRLNTEAFF
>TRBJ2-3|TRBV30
CAWSEITDTQYF
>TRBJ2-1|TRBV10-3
CAIRTWRNEQFF
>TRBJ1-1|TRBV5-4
CASSSGQSLEAFF
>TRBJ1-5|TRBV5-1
CASSLWPGGSNSNQPQHF
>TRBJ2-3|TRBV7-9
CASSFLGAARSTDTQYF
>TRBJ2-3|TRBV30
CAWRIAGGTDTQYF
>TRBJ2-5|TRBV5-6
CASSEDWTGRETQYF
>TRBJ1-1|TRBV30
CAWSPPARPEAFF
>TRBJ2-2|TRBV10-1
CASLKFRGLVTGELFF
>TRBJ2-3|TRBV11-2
CASSLGTRGDTQYF
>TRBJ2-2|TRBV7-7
CASSSLAGEVTGELFF
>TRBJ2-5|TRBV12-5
CASGQGADHVETQYF
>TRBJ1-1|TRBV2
CASMGTARNTEAFF
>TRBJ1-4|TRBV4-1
CASSRSGTIRATNEKLFF
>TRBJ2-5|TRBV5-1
CASSLGTRQETQYF
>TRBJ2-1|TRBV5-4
CASSPSGPYNEQFF
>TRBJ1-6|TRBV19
CASSIQGSPLHF
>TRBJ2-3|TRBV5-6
CASSFRTSAITDTQYF
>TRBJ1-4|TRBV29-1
CSVWTMGDEKLFF
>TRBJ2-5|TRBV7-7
CASSLEEGLSQTQYF
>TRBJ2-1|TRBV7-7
CASARAGENEQFF
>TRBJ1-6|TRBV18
CASSPRQQPYNSPLHF
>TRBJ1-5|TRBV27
CASSLFSQSNQPQHF
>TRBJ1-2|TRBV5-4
CASSRQVGDGYTF
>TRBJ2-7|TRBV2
CASSPEVYEQYF
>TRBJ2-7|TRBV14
CASSQGQASYEQYF
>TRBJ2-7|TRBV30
CAWNPGGTASYEQYF
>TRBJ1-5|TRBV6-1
CASRQRGSNQPQHF
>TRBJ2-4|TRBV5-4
CASSFGTFRGKNIQYF
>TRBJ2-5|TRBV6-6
CAGRPGGGETQYF
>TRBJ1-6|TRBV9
CASGQGQGKNSPLHF
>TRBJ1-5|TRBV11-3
CATSPRTGYQPQHF